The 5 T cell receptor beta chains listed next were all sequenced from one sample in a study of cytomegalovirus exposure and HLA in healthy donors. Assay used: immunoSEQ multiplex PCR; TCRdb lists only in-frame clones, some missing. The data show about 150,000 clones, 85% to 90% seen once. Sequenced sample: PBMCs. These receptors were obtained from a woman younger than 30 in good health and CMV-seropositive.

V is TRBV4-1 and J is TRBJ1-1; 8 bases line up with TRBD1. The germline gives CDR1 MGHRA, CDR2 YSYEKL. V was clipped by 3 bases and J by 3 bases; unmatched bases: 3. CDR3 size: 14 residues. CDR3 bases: TGCGCCAGCAGCCACAGACAGGGGCACACTGAAGCTTTCTTT. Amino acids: CASSHRQGHTEAFF.

This chain's CDR3 is CASSLADNSYEQYF. In DNA form, the CDR3 reads TGTGCCAGCAGCTTAGCGGACAACTCCTACGAGCAGTACTTC. The chain joins TRBV7-7 to TRBJ2-7, with D maybe TRBD1 (5 bases). The ends were cut back, 0 bases at V and 0 bases at J, with 6 bases in the middle. The CDR3 contains 14 residues. In germline, CDR1 is SSHAT, CDR2 FNYEAQ (reference sequence).

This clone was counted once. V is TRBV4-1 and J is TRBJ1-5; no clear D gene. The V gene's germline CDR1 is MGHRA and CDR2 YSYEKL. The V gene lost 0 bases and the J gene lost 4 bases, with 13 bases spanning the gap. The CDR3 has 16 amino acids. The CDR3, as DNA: TGCGCCAGCAGCCAAGAGGGCCAGTTGCCGAATCAGCCCCAGCATTTT. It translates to CASSQEGQLPNQPQHF.

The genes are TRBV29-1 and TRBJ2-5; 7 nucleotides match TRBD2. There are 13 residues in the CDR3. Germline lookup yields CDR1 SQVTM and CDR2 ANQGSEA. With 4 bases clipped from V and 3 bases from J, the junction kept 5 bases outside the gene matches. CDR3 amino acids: CSVARLAEETQYF. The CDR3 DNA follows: TGCAGCGTTGCTAGACTAGCAGAAGAGACCCAGTACTTC. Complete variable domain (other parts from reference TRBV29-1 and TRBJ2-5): SAVISQKPSRDICQRGTSLTIQCQVDSQVTMMFWYRQQPGQSLTLIATANQGSEATYESGFVIDKFPISRPNLTFSTLTVSNMSPEDSSIYLCSVARLAEETQYFGPGTRLLVL.

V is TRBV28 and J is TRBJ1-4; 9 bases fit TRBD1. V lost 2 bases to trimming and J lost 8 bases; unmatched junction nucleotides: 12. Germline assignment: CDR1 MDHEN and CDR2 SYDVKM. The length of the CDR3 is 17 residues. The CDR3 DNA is TGTGCCAGCAGTTTACGGGGGTCGGGACAGGGATACGAAAAACTGTTTTTT. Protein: CASSLRGSGQGYEKLFF.